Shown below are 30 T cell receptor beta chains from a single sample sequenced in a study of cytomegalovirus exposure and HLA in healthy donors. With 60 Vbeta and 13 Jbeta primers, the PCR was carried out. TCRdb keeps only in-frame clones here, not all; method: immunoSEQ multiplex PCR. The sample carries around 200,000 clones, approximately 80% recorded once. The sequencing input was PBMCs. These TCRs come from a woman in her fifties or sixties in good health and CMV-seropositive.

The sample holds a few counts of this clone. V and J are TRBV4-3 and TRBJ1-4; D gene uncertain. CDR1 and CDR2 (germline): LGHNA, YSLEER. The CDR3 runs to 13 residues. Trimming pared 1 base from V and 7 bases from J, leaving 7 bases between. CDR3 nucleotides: TGCGCCAGCAGCCAAGGAGAGGGTGAAAAACTGTTTTTT. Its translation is CASSQGEGEKLFF.

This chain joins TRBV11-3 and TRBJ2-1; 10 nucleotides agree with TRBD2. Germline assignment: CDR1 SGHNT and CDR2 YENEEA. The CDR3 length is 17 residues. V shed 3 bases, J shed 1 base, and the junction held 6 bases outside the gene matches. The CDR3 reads CASSFSGGPGSYNEQFF. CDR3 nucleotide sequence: TGTGCCAGCAGCTTTAGCGGGGGGCCAGGGTCCTACAATGAGCAGTTCTTC.

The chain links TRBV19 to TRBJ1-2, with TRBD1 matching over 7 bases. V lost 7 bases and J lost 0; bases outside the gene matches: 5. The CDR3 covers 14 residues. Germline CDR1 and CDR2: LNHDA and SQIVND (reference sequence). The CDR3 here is CASTDRVANYGYTF. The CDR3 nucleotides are TGTGCCAGTACTGACAGGGTAGCTAACTATGGCTACACCTTC.

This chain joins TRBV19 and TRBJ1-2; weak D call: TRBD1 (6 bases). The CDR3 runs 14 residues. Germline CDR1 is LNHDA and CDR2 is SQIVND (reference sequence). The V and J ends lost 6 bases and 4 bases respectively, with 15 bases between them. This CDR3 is CASSRQDGFYGYTF. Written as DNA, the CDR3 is TGTGCCAGTAGCAGACAGGATGGGTTCTATGGCTACACCTTC.

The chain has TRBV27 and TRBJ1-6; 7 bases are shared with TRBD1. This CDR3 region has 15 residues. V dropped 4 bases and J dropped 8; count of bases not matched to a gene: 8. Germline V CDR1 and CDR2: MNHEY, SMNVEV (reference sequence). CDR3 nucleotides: TGTGCCAGCAGTTCCAGGGGGTACCTACATTCACCCCTCCACTTT. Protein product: CASSSRGYLHSPLHF.

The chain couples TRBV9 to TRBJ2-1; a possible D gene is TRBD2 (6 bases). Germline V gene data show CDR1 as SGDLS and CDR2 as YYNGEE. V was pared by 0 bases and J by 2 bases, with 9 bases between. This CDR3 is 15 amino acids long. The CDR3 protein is CASSVGGATYNEQFF. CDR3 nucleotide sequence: TGTGCCAGCAGCGTAGGCGGGGCTACCTACAATGAGCAGTTCTTC.

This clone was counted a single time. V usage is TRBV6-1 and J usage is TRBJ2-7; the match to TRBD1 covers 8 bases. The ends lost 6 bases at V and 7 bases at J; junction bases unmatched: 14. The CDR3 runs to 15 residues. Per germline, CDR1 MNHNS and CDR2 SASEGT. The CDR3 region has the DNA TGTGCCAGCAGACCCACCCTGGACAGGGCCCATGAGCAGTACTTC. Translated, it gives CASRPTLDRAHEQYF.

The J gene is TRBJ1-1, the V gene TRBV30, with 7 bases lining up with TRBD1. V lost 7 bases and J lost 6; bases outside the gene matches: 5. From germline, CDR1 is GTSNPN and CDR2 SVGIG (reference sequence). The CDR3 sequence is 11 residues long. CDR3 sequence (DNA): TGTGCCTTAACAGGGGCCGCTGAAGCTTTCTTT. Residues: CALTGAAEAFF. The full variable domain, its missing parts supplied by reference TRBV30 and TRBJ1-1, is SQTIHQWPATLVQPVGSPLSLECTVEGTSNPNLYWYRQAAGRGLQLLFYSVGIGQISSEVPQNLSASRPQDRQFILSSKKLLLSDSGFYLCALTGAAEAFFGQGTRLTVV.

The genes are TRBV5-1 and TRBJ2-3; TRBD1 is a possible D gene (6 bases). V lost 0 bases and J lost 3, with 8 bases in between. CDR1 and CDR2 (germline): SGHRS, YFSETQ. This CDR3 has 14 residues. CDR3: CASSLADRTDTQYF. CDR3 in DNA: TGCGCCAGCAGCTTGGCGGACAGAACAGATACGCAGTATTTT.

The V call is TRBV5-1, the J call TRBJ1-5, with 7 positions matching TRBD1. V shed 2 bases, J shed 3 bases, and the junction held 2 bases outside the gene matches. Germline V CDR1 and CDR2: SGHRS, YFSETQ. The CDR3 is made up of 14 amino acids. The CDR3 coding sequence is TGCGCCAGCAGCTTCGACAGGGTCAATCAGCCCCAGCATTTT. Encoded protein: CASSFDRVNQPQHF.

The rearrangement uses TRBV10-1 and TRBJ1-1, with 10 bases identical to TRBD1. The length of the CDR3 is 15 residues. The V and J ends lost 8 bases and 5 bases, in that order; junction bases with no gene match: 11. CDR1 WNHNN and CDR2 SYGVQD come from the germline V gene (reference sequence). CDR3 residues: CASSNSGQGKTEAFF. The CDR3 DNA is TGCGCCAGCTCTAACTCGGGACAGGGGAAAACTGAAGCTTTCTTT.

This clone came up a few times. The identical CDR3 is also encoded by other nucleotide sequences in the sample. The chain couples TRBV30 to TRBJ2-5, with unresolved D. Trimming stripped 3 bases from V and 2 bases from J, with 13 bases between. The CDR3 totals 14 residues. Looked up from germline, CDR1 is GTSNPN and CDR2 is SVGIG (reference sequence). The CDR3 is CAWSPGGIQETQYF. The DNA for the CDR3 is TGTGCCTGGAGCCCTGGCGGTATTCAAGAGACCCAGTACTTC.

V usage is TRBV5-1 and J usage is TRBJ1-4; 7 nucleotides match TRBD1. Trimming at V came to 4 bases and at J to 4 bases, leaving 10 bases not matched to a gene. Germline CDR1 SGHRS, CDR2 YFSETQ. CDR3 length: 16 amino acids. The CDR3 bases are TGCGCCAGCAGCCTAGCCTCAGGGGGACGTAATGAAAAACTGTTTTTT. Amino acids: CASSLASGGRNEKLFF.

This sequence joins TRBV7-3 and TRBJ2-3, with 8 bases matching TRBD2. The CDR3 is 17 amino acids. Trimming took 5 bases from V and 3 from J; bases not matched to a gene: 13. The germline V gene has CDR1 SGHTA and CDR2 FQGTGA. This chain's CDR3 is CASSPMPGLGKTDTQYF. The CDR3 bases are TGTGCCAGCAGCCCTATGCCGGGACTAGGGAAGACAGATACGCAGTATTTT.

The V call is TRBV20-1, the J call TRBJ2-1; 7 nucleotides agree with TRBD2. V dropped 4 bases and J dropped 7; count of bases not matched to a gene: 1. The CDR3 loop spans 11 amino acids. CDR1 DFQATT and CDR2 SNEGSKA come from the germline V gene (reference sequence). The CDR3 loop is CSATGGNEQFF. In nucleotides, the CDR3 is TGCAGTGCTACCGGGGGGAATGAGCAGTTCTTC.

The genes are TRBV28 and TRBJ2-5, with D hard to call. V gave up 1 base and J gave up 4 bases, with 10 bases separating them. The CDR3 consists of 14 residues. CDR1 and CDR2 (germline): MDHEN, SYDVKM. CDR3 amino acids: CASSLSQRGETQYF. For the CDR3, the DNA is TGTGCCAGCAGTTTATCCCAACGAGGAGAGACCCAGTACTTC.

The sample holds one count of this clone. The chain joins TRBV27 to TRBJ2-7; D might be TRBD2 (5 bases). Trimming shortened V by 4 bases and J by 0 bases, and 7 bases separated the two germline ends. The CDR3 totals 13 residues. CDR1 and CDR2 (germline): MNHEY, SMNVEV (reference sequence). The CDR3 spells CASSYGISYEQYF. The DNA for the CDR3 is TGTGCCAGCAGTTACGGGATCTCCTACGAGCAGTACTTC.

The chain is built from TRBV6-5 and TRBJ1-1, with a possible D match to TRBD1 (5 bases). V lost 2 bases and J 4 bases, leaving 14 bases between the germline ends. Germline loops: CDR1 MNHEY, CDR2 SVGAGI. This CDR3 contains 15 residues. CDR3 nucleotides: TGTGCCAGCAGTTACATGGGACTCGGGGCCACTGAAGCTTTCTTT. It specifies CASSYMGLGATEAFF.

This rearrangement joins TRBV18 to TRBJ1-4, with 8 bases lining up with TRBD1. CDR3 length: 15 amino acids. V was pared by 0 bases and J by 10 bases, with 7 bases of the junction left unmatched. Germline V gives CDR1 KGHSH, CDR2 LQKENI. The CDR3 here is CASSPPGQGFGKLFF. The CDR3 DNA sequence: TGTGCCAGCTCACCACCCGGACAGGGCTTTGGAAAACTGTTTTTT. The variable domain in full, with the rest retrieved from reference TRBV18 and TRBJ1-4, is NAGVMQNPRHLVRRRGQEARLRCSPMKGHSHVYWYRQLPEEGLKFMVYLQKENIIDESGMPKERFSAEFPKEGPSILRIQQVVRGDSAAYFCASSPPGQGFGKLFFGSGTQLSVL.

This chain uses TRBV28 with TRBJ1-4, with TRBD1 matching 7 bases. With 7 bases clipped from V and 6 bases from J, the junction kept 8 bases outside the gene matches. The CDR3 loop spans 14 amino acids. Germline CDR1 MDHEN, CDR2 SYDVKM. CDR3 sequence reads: CASMLTGEDEKLFF. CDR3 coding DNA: TGTGCCAGCATGTTAACAGGGGAGGATGAAAAACTGTTTTTT.

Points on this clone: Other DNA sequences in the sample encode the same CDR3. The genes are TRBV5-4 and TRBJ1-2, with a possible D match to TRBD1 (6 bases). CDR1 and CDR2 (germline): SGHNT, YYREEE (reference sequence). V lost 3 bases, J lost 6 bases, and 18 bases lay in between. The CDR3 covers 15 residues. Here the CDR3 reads CASSSPEGGGNGYTF. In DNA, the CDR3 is TGTGCCAGCAGCTCCCCTGAGGGAGGGGGGAATGGCTACACCTTC.

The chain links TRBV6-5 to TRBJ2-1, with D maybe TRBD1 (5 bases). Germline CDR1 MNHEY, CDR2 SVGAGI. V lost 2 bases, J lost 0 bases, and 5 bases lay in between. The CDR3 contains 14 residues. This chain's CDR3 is CASSYDSSYNEQFF. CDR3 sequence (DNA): TGTGCCAGCAGTTACGACAGCTCCTACAATGAGCAGTTCTTC.

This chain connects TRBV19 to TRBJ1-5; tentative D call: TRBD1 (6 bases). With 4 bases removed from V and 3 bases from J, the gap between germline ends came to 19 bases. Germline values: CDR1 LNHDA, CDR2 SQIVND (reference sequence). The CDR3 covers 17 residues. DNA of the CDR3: TGTGCCAGTAGTACCTCGGACAGTTACTCGTCCAATCAGCCCCAGCATTTT. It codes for CASSTSDSYSSNQPQHF. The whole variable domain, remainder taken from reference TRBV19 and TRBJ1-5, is DGGITQSPKYLFRKEGQNVTLSCEQNLNHDAMYWYRQDPGQGLRLIYYSQIVNDFQKGDIAEGYSVSREKKESFPLTVTSAQKNPTAFYLCASSTSDSYSSNQPQHFGDGTRLSIL.

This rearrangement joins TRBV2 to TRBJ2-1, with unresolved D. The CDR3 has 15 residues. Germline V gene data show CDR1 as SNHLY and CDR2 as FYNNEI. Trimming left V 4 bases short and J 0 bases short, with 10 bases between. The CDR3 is CASSAVGSSYNEQFF. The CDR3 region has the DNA TGTGCCAGCAGTGCGGTCGGGTCCTCCTACAATGAGCAGTTCTTC.

The CDR3, as DNA: TGTGCCTGGAGTTCGGACATTTTCTCAATTGAAGCTTTCTTT. Translated, it gives CAWSSDIFSIEAFF. The chain uses TRBV30 and TRBJ1-1, with D perhaps matching TRBD1 (5 bases). Looked up from germline, CDR1 is GTSNPN and CDR2 is SVGIG (reference sequence). The CDR3 extends over 14 amino acids. The germline V and J ends were trimmed by 2 bases and 7 bases, with 17 bases remaining between them.

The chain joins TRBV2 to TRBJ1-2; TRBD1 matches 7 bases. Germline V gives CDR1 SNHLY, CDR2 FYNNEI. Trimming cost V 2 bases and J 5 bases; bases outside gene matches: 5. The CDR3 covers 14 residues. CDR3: CASSESPGGYGYTF. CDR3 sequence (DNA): TGTGCCAGCAGTGAATCCCCAGGGGGTTATGGCTACACCTTC.

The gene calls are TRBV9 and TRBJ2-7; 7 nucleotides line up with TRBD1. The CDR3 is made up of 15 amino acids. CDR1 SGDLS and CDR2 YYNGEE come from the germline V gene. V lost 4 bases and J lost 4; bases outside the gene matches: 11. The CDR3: CASSTRTGSRYEQYF. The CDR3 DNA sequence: TGTGCCAGCAGCACCCGGACAGGTTCGCGATACGAGCAGTACTTC.

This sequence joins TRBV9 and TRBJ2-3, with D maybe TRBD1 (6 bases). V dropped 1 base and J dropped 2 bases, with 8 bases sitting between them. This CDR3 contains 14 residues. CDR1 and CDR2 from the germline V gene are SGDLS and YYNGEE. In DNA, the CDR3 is TGTGCCAGCAGCGTATGGACAGACACAGATACGCAGTATTTT. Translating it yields CASSVWTDTDTQYF.

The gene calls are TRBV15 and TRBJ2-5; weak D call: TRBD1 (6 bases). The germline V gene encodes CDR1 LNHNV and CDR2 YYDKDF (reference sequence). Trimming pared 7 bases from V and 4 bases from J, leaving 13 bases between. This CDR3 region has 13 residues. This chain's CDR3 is CATKEPGAETQYF. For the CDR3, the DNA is TGTGCCACCAAAGAACCAGGGGCAGAGACCCAGTACTTC.

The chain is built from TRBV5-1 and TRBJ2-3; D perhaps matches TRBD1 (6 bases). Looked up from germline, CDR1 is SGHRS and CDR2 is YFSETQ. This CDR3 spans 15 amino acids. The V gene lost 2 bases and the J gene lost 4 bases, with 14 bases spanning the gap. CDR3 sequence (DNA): TGCGCCAGCAGCTTCGGGCAGGGGAGCGCAGATACGCAGTATTTT. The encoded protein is CASSFGQGSADTQYF.